Below, 7 T cell receptor beta chains from the same sample are listed, as sequenced in a study of blood T cells in healthy people across ages. The second PCR ran about 6 to 12 cycles with a sample-barcoded 5' primer and J-beta primers. MiXCR was run by TCRdb on the 5' RACE reads, yielding one entry per CDR3 protein. The data hold about 1.8 million distinct CDR3 sequences, with roughly 49% observed a single time. The sequenced sample consisted of blood. The receptors were gathered from a woman aged 35 to 49 in good health.

This chain joins TRBV6-2 or TRBV6-3 and TRBJ2-7; D gene uncertain. CDR3 size: 13 residues. V gave up 7 bases and J gave up 2 bases, with 12 bases separating them. Germline CDR1 and CDR2: MNHEY and SVGEGT. Here the CDR3 DNA reads TGTGCCAGCACCGTGGGTAGTACCTACGAGCAGTACTTC. This translates into CASTVGSTYEQYF.

V gene TRBV20-1 combines with J gene TRBJ1-4; 8 bases are shared with TRBD1. The CDR3 runs to 14 residues. Germline V lookup: CDR1 DFQATT, CDR2 SNEGSKA (reference sequence). After removal of 5 bases from V and 4 bases from J, the junction contained 6 bases not matched to a gene. Here the CDR3 DNA reads TGCAGTGCTTACCAGGGGGCTGGTAATGAAAAACTGTTTTTT. It specifies CSAYQGAGNEKLFF.

The V gene is TRBV20-1, the J gene TRBJ2-4; D is possibly TRBD2 (5 bases). The CDR3 contains 12 residues. From germline, CDR1 is DFQATT and CDR2 SNEGSKA (reference sequence). V lost 4 bases and J 7 bases, leaving 11 bases between the germline ends. CDR3 in amino acids: CSATEVRNIQYF. CDR3 nucleotide sequence: TGCAGTGCTACGGAGGTGAGGAACATTCAGTACTTC.

This clonotype was found a few times. This chain uses TRBV6-6 with TRBJ2-5; TRBD2 is a possible D gene (6 bases). The V and J ends lost 8 bases and 2 bases respectively, with 12 bases between them. The CDR3 consists of 13 residues. Germline CDR1 is MNHNY and CDR2 is SVGAGI (reference sequence). CDR3 nucleotides: TGTGCCAGCCGCATTGGGGGGCAAGAGACCCAGTACTTC. Translated: CASRIGGQETQYF.

The rearrangement joins TRBV29-1 to TRBJ1-1; D not certain. This CDR3 contains 12 residues. V was cut by 6 bases and J by 1 base, with 9 bases left in between. Germline V gene data show CDR1 as SQVTM and CDR2 as ANQGSEA. CDR3 amino acids: CSVSRTNTEAFF. The CDR3, as DNA: TGCAGCGTGTCAAGAACGAACACTGAAGCTTTCTTT.

V is TRBV20-1 and J is TRBJ2-7, with D perhaps matching TRBD2 (5 bases). V was trimmed by 5 bases and J by 0 bases, leaving 11 bases between them. The CDR3 extends over 13 amino acids. Germline V gene data show CDR1 as DFQATT and CDR2 as SNEGSKA (reference sequence). The CDR3 DNA sequence: TGCAGTGCTGAACTAGAGAGCTCCTACGAGCAGTACTTC. Amino acids: CSAELESSYEQYF.

The chain carries TRBV6-5 and TRBJ1-2; 10 nucleotides agree with TRBD1. The CDR3 contains 16 residues. The trim removed 10 bases at V and 3 bases at J, leaving 14 bases unmatched. Germline CDR1 and CDR2: MNHEY and SVGAGI. Written as DNA, the CDR3 is TGTGCCACCAAAGAGTGGGACAGGGGTAAGGACTATGGCTACACCTTC. It specifies CATKEWDRGKDYGYTF.